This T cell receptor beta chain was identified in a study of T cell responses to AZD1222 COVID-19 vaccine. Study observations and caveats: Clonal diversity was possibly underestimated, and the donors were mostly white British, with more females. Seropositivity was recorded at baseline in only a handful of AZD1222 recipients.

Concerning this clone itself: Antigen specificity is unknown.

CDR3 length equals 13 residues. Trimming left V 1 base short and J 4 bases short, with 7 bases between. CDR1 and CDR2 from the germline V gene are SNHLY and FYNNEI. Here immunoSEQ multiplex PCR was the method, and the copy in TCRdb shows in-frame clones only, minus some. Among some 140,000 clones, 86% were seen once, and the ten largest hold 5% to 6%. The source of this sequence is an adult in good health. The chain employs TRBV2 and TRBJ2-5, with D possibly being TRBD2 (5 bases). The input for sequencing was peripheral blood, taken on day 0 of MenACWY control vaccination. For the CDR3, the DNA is TGTGCCAGCAGTGAAGTGGCGGGAGAGACCCAGTACTTC. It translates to CASSEVAGETQYF.